The next 7 T cell receptor beta chains were all read from a single sample in a study of T cells after yellow fever vaccination. TCRdb called the 5' RACE reads again in MiXCR, with one record for every CDR3 protein. The data contain about 370,000 distinct CDR3 sequences, around a tenth of them singletons. The starting material was PBMCs, obtained on the day of the first yellow fever vaccination. The receptor set was obtained from a young man who received the YFV17D yellow fever vaccine.

The DNA for the CDR3 is TGTGCCACCCAGCCGGGGCAGCACCTTATGAACACTGAAGCTTTCTTT. This sequence encodes CATQPGQHLMNTEAFF. The V gene is TRBV25-1, the J gene TRBJ1-1, with D maybe TRBD1 (5 bases). V lost 10 bases to trimming and J lost 0 bases, with 21 bases between them. Germline CDR1 is MGHDK and CDR2 is SYGVNS. This CDR3 comprises 16 residues.

This clonotype was picked up many times. The rearrangement joins TRBV6-5 to TRBJ2-1, with TRBD1 identical over 7 bases. CDR1 and CDR2 (germline): MNHEY, SVGAGI. The CDR3 is 13 residues long. J was trimmed by 8 bases and V by 6 bases; bases with no gene match: 7. The CDR3 DNA follows: TGTGCCAGCAGCTCTCGGGACAGCTATGAGCAGTTCTTC. This sequence encodes CASSSRDSYEQFF.

This clonotype was counted only a few times. The chain combines TRBV20-1 with TRBJ2-1; D possibly corresponds to TRBD2 (5 bases). The length of the CDR3 is 14 residues. The V and J ends lost 3 bases and 8 bases respectively, with 17 bases between them. The germline gives CDR1 DFQATT, CDR2 SNEGSKA (reference sequence). Written as DNA, the CDR3 is TGCAGTGCTAGTAGGACTGCCCGGCTGGATGAGCAGTTCTTC. This codes for CSASRTARLDEQFF.

This clonotype was picked up a small number of times. For the CDR3, the DNA is TGTGCCAGCAGCCTGCAGGGGGGGGTAGGGCAGTTCTTC. Protein product: CASSLQGGVGQFF. V is TRBV12-3 or TRBV12-4 and J is TRBJ2-1; D is perhaps TRBD1 or TRBD2 (7 bases each). The CDR3 is 13 amino acids. Trimming took 6 bases from V and 12 from J, leaving 18 bases between them.

The chain carries TRBV23-1 and TRBJ1-2, with no clear D. TRBV23-1 has ORF status, its function being uncertain. Trimming removed 6 bases at V and 7 bases at J, with 9 bases between. The CDR3 consists of 11 residues. The CDR3 sequence is CASRRHLGYTF. Written as DNA, the CDR3 is TGCGCCAGCAGAAGACATCTTGGCTACACCTTC.

CDR3 bases: TGTGCCAGCAGCTTAGCGCCCGGGGGACTTGCAACTAATGAAAAACTGTTTTTT. It codes for CASSLAPGGLATNEKLFF. The chain has TRBV11-1 and TRBJ1-4; D is possibly TRBD1 (5 bases). V was clipped by 0 bases and J by 0 bases, with 14 bases between them. The CDR3 has 18 amino acids. In germline, CDR1 is SGHAT, CDR2 FQDESV (reference sequence).

The chain has TRBV29-1 and TRBJ2-5; D is possibly TRBD1 (6 bases). From germline, CDR1 is SQVTM and CDR2 ANQGSEA. CDR3 length: 14 amino acids. V was shortened by 0 bases and J by 6 bases, with 14 bases between the two germline ends. The CDR3 protein is CSVEDYREVQTQYF. Here the CDR3 DNA reads TGCAGCGTTGAAGATTACAGGGAAGTGCAGACCCAGTACTTC. Full variable domain (remainder filled in from reference TRBV29-1 and TRBJ2-5): SAVISQKPSRDICQRGTSLTIQCQVDSQVTMMFWYRQQPGQSLTLIATANQGSEATYESGFVIDKFPISRPNLTFSTLTVSNMSPEDSSIYLCSVEDYREVQTQYFGPGTRLLVL.